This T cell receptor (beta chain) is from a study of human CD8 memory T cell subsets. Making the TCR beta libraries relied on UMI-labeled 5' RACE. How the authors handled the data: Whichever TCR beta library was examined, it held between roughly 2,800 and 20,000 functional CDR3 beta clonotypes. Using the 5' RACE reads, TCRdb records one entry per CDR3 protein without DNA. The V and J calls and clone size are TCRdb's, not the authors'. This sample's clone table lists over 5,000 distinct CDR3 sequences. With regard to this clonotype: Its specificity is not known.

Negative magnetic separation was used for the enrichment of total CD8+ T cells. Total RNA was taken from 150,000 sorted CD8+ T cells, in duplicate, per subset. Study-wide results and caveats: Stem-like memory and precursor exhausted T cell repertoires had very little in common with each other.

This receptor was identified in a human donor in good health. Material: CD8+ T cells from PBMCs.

The CDR3: CASSEASGYNEQFF. This rearrangement joins TRBV27 to TRBJ2-1; TCRdb indicates TRBD2, and absent DNA this call remains unverified. CDR1 and CDR2 (germline): MNHEY, SMNVEV (reference sequence). The CDR3 length is 14 residues.